One sample yielded the 5 T cell receptor beta chains listed below, sequenced in a study of neoadjuvant anti-PD-1 for oral cavity cancer. Time point denoted: after neoadjuvant nivolumab, at surgical resection. The repertoire was sequenced with immunoSEQ multiplex PCR; TCRdb's copy has only in-frame clones and lacks some. The sample has 6,500 to 8,000 clones; more than 65% are singletons. Source: PBMCs, taken after nivolumab (anti-PD-1) treatment. The source of these receptors is a person aged 35 to 85 with oral cavity squamous cell carcinoma.

About this clone: Other DNA sequences from this sample encode an identical CDR3 as well. J is TRBJ1-1 and V is TRBV27; no firm D call. Germline CDR1 reads MNHEY; CDR2 reads SMNVEV (reference sequence). There are 12 residues in the CDR3. V shed 2 bases and J shed 2 bases, with 3 bases lying between them. CDR3 sequence: CASSLGNTEAFF. The DNA for the CDR3 is TGTGCCAGCAGTTTAGGAAACACTGAAGCTTTCTTT.

The J gene is TRBJ2-1, the V gene TRBV6-5; D gene ambiguous. Trimming left V 5 bases short and J 3 bases short, with 11 bases between. Germline CDR1 MNHEY, CDR2 SVGAGI. The CDR3 sequence is 14 residues long. This CDR3 is CASSEVVSYNEQFF. As DNA, the CDR3 is TGTGCCAGCAGTGAAGTTGTCAGCTACAATGAGCAGTTCTTC.

The chain joins TRBV10-3 to TRBJ1-4; maybe TRBD1 (5 bases). V lost 2 bases to trimming and J lost 6 bases, with 10 bases between them. Germline V gives CDR1 ENHRY, CDR2 SYGVKD. This CDR3 has 14 residues. Written as DNA, the CDR3 is TGTGCCATCAGTGAGAGATTGGGGGATGAAAAACTGTTTTTT. Its protein product is CAISERLGDEKLFF.

The rearrangement uses TRBV14 and TRBJ1-3; a possible D gene is TRBD1 (5 bases). The germline gives CDR1 SGHDN, CDR2 FVKESK. The CDR3 is made up of 16 amino acids. The V and J ends lost 6 bases and 1 base respectively, with 16 bases between them. The DNA of the CDR3 is TGTGCCAGCAGTCATCGCCGGGGGTTTTCTGGAAACACCATATATTTT. Its translation: CASSHRRGFSGNTIYF.

The chain joins TRBV9 to TRBJ1-4, with TRBD1 matching 7 bases. Germline V lookup: CDR1 SGDLS, CDR2 YYNGEE. J lost 8 bases, V lost 0 bases, and 7 bases had no gene match. This CDR3 spans 15 amino acids. CDR3 DNA sequence: TGTGCCAGCAGCGTAGCTCGGACAGGAAGAGAAAAACTGTTTTTT. Translating gives CASSVARTGREKLFF. The complete variable domain, with remaining parts taken from reference TRBV9 and TRBJ1-4, reads DSGVTQTPKHLITATGQRVTLRCSPRSGDLSVYWYQQSLDQGLQFLIQYYNGEERAKGNILERFSAQQFPDLHSELNLSSLELGDSALYFCASSVARTGREKLFFGSGTQLSVL.